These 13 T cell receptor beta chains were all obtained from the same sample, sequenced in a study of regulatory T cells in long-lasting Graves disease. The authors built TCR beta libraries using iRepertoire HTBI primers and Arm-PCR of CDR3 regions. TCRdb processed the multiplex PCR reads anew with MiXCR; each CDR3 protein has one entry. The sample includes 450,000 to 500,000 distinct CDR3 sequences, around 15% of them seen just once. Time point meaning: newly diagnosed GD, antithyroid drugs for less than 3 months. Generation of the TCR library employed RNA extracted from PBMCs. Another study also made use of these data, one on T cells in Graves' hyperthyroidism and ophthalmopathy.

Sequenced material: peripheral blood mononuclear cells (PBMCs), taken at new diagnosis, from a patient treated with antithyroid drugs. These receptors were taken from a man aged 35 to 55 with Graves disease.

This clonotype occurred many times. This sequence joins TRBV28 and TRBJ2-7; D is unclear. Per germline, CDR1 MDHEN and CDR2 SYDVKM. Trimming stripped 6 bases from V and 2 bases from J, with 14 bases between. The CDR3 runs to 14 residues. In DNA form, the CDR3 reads TGTGCCAGCAGACAGACCCGACCCCCCTACGAGCAGTACTTC. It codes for CASRQTRPPYEQYF.

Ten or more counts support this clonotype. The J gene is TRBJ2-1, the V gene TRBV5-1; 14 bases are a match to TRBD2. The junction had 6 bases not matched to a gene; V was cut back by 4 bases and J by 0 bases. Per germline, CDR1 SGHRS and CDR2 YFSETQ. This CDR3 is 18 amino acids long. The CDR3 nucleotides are TGCGCCAGCAGCAGGACTAGCGGGAGGCCAAGCTCCTACAATGAGCAGTTCTTC. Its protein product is CASSRTSGRPSSYNEQFF.

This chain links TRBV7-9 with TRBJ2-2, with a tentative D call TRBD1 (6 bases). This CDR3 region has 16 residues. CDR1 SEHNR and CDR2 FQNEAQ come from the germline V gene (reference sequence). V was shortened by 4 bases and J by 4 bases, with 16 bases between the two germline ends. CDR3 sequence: CASSSPHREITGELFF. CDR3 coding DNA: TGTGCCAGCAGCTCACCTCACAGGGAAATCACCGGGGAGCTGTTTTTT.

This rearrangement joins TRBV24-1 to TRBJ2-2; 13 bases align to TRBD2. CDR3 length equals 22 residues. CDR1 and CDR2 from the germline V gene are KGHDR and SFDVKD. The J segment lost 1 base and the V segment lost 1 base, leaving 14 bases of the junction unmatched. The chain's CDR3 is CATSDFSPGTGLAGENTGELFF. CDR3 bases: TGTGCCACCAGTGATTTTTCCCCCGGGACAGGACTAGCGGGGGAGAACACCGGGGAGCTGTTTTTT.

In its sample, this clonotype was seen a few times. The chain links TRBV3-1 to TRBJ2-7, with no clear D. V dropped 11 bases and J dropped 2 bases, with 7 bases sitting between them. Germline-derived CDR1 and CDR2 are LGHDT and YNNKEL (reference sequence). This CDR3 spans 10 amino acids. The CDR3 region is CARHPYEQYF. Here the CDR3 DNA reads TGTGCCCGCCATCCCTACGAGCAGTACTTC.

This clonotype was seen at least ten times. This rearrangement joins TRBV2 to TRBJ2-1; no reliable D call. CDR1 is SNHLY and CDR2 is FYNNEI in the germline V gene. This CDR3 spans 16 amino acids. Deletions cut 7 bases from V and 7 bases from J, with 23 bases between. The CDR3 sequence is CASTNQPTRFKNEQFF. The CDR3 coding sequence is TGTGCCAGCACAAACCAACCTACCCGCTTTAAGAATGAGCAGTTCTTC.

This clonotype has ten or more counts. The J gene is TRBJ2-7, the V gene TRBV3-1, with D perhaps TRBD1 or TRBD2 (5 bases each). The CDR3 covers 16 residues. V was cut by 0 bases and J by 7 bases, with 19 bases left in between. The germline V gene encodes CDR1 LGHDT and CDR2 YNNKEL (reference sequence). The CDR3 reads CASSQDPRGLRWEQYF. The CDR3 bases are TGTGCCAGCAGCCAAGACCCGAGGGGCCTGAGGTGGGAGCAGTACTTC.

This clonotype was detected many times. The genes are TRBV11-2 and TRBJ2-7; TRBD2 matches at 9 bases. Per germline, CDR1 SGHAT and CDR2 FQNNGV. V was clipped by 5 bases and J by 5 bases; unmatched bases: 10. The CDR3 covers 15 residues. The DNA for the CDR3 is TGTGCCAGCAGCCCATTTGGCGGGAGGGACCACGAGCAGTACTTC. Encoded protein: CASSPFGGRDHEQYF.

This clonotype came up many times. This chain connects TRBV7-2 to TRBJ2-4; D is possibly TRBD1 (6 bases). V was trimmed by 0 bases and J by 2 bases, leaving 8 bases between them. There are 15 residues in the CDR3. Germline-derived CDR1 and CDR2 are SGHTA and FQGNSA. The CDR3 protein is CASSLAGGTKNIQYF. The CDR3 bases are TGTGCCAGCAGCTTAGCAGGGGGAACCAAAAACATTCAGTACTTC.

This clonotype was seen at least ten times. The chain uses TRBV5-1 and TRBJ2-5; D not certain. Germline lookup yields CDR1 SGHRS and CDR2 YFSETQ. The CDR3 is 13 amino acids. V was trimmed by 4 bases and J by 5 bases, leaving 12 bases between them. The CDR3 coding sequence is TGCGCCAGCAGCATTCCGGGTGCTGAGACCCAGTACTTC. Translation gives CASSIPGAETQYF.

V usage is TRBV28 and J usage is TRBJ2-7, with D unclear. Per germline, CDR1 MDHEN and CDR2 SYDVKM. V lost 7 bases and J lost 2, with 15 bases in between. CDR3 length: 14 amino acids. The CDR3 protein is CASNHRARPYEQYF. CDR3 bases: TGTGCCAGCAACCACCGTGCGCGGCCCTACGAGCAGTACTTC.

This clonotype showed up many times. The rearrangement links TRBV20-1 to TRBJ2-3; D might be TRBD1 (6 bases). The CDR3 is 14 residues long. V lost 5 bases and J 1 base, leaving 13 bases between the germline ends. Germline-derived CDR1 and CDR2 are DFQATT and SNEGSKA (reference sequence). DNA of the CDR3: TGCAGTGCTGGAACGCGACAGGGCACAGATACGCAGTATTTT. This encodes CSAGTRQGTDTQYF.

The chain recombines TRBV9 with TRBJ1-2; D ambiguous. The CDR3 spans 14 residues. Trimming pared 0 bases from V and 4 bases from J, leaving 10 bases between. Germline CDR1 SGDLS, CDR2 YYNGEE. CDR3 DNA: TGTGCCAGCAGCGTAGATGAGGAGTTCTATGGCTACACCTTC. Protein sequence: CASSVDEEFYGYTF.